This T cell receptor beta chain was sequenced during a study of T cell responses to AZD1222 COVID-19 vaccine. This clone showed up just once. Looked up from germline, CDR1 is LGHNA and CDR2 is YNFKEQ. The CDR3 has 11 amino acids. V was clipped by 2 bases and J by 8 bases, with 6 bases between them. Repertoires were generated with immunoSEQ multiplex PCR, while TCRdb's copy carries only in-frame clones and drops some. The profile shows 50,000 to 55,000 clones, around 90% of them singletons. V is TRBV4-2 and J is TRBJ1-2; no reliable D call. The material sequenced was peripheral blood, taken 28 days after the second AZD1222 dose. This receptor was obtained from an adult who received the AZD1222 COVID-19 vaccine. CDR3 amino acids: CASSQTWGYTF. Here the CDR3 DNA reads TGTGCCAGCAGCCAAACTTGGGGCTACACCTTC.